This T cell receptor (beta chain) is drawn from a study of a mutant IDH1 vaccine in newly diagnosed glioma. About the research overall: Patients began vaccination 4-6 weeks after radiotherapy alone, or with temozolomide cycles.

The CDR3 spans 15 residues. Germline trimming cut 0 bases from V and 1 base from J; bases unmatched to any gene: 2. Germline V gene sequence: CDR1 SGDLS, CDR2 YYNGEE. To note about this clone: What it binds is not known.

Time point: week 23, last vaccination. Alongside topical imiquimod, each dose of vaccine comprised 300 ug of mutant IDH1 20-mer peptide. Patients carried new grade 3 or 4 IDH1-mutant astrocytomas lacking nuclear ATRX. TCRdb keeps only in-frame clones here, not all; method: immunoSEQ multiplex PCR. The sample carries around 40,000 clones, 70% to 85% recorded once. The source of this sequence is a woman in her late teens or twenties with glioma. Some clones in this sample may be carry-over from other donors' samples. This specimen was PBMCs, taken from a glioma patient whose treatment included an IDH1 peptide vaccine. This chain links TRBV9 with TRBJ2-3; 7 nucleotides agree with TRBD1. DNA for the CDR3: TGTGCCAGCAGCGTAGGGACAGGCGGCACAGATACGCAGTATTTT. This encodes CASSVGTGGTDTQYF.